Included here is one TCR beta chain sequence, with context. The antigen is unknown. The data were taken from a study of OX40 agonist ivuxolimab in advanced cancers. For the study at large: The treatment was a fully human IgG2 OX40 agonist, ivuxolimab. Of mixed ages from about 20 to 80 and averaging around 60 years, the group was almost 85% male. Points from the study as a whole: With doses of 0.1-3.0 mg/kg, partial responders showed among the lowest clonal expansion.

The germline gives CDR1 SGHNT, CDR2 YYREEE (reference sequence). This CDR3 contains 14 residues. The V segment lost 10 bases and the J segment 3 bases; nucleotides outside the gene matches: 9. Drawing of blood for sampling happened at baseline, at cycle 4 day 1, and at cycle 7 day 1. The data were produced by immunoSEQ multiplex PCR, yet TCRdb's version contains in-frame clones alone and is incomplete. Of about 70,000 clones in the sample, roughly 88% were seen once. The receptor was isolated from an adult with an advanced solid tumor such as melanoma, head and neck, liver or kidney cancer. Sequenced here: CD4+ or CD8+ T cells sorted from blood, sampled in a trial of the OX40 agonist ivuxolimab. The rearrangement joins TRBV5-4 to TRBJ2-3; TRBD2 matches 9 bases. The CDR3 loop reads CAAQEAGGTDTQYF. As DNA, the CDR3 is TGTGCCGCCCAGGAGGCGGGGGGGACAGATACGCAGTATTTT.